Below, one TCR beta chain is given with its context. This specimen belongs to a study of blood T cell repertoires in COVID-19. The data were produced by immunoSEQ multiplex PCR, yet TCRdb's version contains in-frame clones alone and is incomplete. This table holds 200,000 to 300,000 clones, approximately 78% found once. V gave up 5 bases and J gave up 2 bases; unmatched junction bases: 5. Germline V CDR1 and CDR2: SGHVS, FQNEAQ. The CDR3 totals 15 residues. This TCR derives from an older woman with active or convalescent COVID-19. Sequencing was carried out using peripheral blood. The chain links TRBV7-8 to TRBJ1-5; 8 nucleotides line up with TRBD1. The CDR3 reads CASSPGQGGNQPQHF. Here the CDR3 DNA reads TGTGCCAGCAGCCCTGGACAGGGAGGCAATCAGCCCCAGCATTTT.